These 27 T cell receptor beta chains share one sample of origin, sequenced in a study of shared clonotypes between healthy human individuals. Sequenced by immunoSEQ multiplex PCR; TCRdb stores in-frame clones only, minus some. The table has 2 million to 2.5 million clones, approximately 95% seen once. Input material: naive CD4+ T cells from PBMCs. This sample's subset: CD45RA+ positively selected. The receptors shown here come from a man aged 18 to 35 in good health. Some clones in this sample may be carry-over from other donors' samples.

V gene TRBV18 combines with J gene TRBJ2-7, with TRBD1 matching 7 bases. There are 17 residues in the CDR3. The germline V gene encodes CDR1 KGHSH and CDR2 LQKENI. V lost 3 bases to trimming and J lost 0 bases; unmatched junction nucleotides: 11. CDR3: CASSPLLDRRSSYEQYF. The CDR3 DNA sequence: TGTGCCAGCTCACCTCTCCTGGACAGGAGAAGCTCCTACGAGCAGTACTTC.

As DNA, the CDR3 is TGCGCCAGCAGCTTCCTCCTAGCGGGACTAGGGACCGGGGAGCTGTTTTTT. It is translated as CASSFLLAGLGTGELFF. The chain uses TRBV5-1 and TRBJ2-2; 9 bases align to TRBD2. Germline V gene lookup returns CDR1 SGHRS and CDR2 YFSETQ. This CDR3 has 17 amino acids. V lost 2 bases and J lost 5; bases outside the gene matches: 10.

V and J are TRBV6-5 and TRBJ1-5; D is undetermined. CDR3 length equals 13 residues. Trimming stripped 2 bases from V and 9 bases from J, with 11 bases between. Germline-derived CDR1 and CDR2 are MNHEY and SVGAGI. CDR3: CASSYRGTGPQHF. CDR3 nucleotides: TGTGCCAGCAGTTACCGAGGAACGGGGCCCCAGCATTTT.

The J gene is TRBJ2-7, the V gene TRBV5-1; a weak D match, TRBD2 (6 bases). Between the trimmed V and J ends, which lost 0 bases and 6 bases, there was a span of 19 bases. The germline gives CDR1 SGHRS, CDR2 YFSETQ. This CDR3 is built from 16 residues. CDR3 in amino acids: CASSLVGLDLGGEQYF. As DNA, the CDR3 is TGCGCCAGCAGCTTGGTCGGATTGGACCTGGGAGGCGAGCAGTACTTC.

V and J are TRBV4-2 and TRBJ2-4; D uncertain. Germline assignment: CDR1 LGHNA and CDR2 YNFKEQ. Trimming cost V 0 bases and J 1 base, with 7 bases left between them. The CDR3 sequence is 15 residues long. The CDR3 DNA reads TGTGCCAGCAGCCAAGAGGGGATCGCCAAAAACATTCAGTACTTC. Encoded protein: CASSQEGIAKNIQYF.

The gene calls are TRBV28 and TRBJ1-2; D unresolved. V lost 7 bases and J lost 4, with 13 bases in between. Per germline, CDR1 MDHEN and CDR2 SYDVKM. The CDR3 loop spans 13 amino acids. The CDR3 region is CASTGTIVYGYTF. CDR3 nucleotides: TGTGCCAGCACCGGTACGATTGTCTATGGCTACACCTTC.

CDR3 bases: TGCGCCAGCAGCCAATTGAGTAGAGGCCACACCGGGGAGCTGTTTTTT. This sequence encodes CASSQLSRGHTGELFF. This chain joins TRBV4-3 and TRBJ2-2, with D unclear. Germline lookup yields CDR1 LGHNA and CDR2 YSLEER. The CDR3 contains 16 residues. Trimming shortened V by 2 bases and J by 3 bases, and 13 bases separated the two germline ends.

The rearrangement uses TRBV25-1 and TRBJ2-4, with D perhaps being TRBD1 or TRBD2 (5 bases each). From germline, CDR1 is MGHDK and CDR2 SYGVNS. V was cut by 4 bases and J by 7 bases, with 11 bases left in between. The CDR3 is made up of 13 amino acids. The CDR3 nucleotides read TGTGCCAGCAGTGCGGCAGGGACGAACATTCAGTACTTC. As protein: CASSAAGTNIQYF.

This chain uses TRBV5-1 with TRBJ2-5; TRBD1 agrees at 10 bases. This CDR3 spans 14 amino acids. The germline CDR1 and CDR2 sequences are SGHRS and YFSETQ. The ends lost 2 bases at V and 5 bases at J; junction bases unmatched: 3. CDR3 protein: CASSFRDRGETQYF. CDR3 DNA: TGCGCCAGCAGCTTCCGGGACAGGGGTGAGACCCAGTACTTC.

The gene calls are TRBV5-4 and TRBJ2-5; 7 nucleotides match TRBD1. Per the germline V gene, CDR1 is SGHNT and CDR2 is YYREEE (reference sequence). J gave up 5 bases and V 4 bases, and 14 bases lay outside the gene matches. The CDR3 covers 16 residues. The CDR3 bases are TGTGCCAGCAGCCCCGAGACAGGGAGAGTGATGGAGACCCAGTACTTC. This translates into CASSPETGRVMETQYF.

This clone was observed once. The chain links TRBV18 to TRBJ1-1; 7 bases are a match to TRBD1. The CDR3 covers 14 residues. Germline V lookup: CDR1 KGHSH, CDR2 LQKENI. Trimming at V came to 3 bases and at J to 1 base, leaving 2 bases not matched to a gene. The DNA of the CDR3 is TGTGCCAGCTCACCGACAGGGAAGAACACTGAAGCTTTCTTT. Its translation is CASSPTGKNTEAFF.

The rearrangement uses TRBV5-1 and TRBJ2-3; D may be TRBD1 (5 bases). This CDR3 region has 14 residues. V was cut by 3 bases and J by 11 bases, with 19 bases left in between. The V gene's germline CDR1 is SGHRS and CDR2 YFSETQ. The CDR3 coding sequence is TGCGCCAGCAGCTCCCCGGGTGCAGGGCTTGAGCAGTATTTT. Protein product: CASSSPGAGLEQYF. Complete variable domain (other parts from reference TRBV5-1 and TRBJ2-3): KAGVTQTPRYLIKTRGQQVTLSCSPISGHRSVSWYQQTPGQGLQFLFEYFSETQRNKGNFPGRFSGRQFSNSRSEMNVSTLELGDSALYLCASSSPGAGLEQYFGPGTRLTVL.

The chain uses TRBV5-1 and TRBJ1-1; D not certain. CDR1 and CDR2 (germline): SGHRS, YFSETQ. This CDR3 comprises 14 residues. Deletions cut 4 bases from V and 5 bases from J, with 15 bases between. The CDR3 protein is CASSPARIGTEAFF. CDR3 nucleotides: TGCGCCAGCAGCCCGGCCCGTATAGGGACTGAAGCTTTCTTT.

Comments on this clone: At one end the junction does not follow the germline gene, possibly because of a read error. The chain employs TRBV2 and TRBJ1-1, with D possibly being TRBD1 (6 bases). This CDR3 region has 11 residues. The germline V gene encodes CDR1 SNHLY and CDR2 FYNNEI. The CDR3 DNA sequence: TGTGCCAGCAGTGGCCGGGACACCCCTTTCTTC. It specifies CASSGRDTPFF.

V and J are TRBV9 and TRBJ1-2; the D is unclear. The CDR3 is 16 amino acids. V was shortened by 4 bases and J by 0 bases, with 16 bases between the two germline ends. Germline values: CDR1 SGDLS, CDR2 YYNGEE. In DNA form, the CDR3 reads TGTGCCAGCAGCCCTACCTCGCGGGGAACTAACTATGGCTACACCTTC. It encodes CASSPTSRGTNYGYTF. The full variable domain, in which reference TRBV9 and TRBJ1-2 provide the parts outside the CDR3, is DSGVTQTPKHLITATGQRVTLRCSPRSGDLSVYWYQQSLDQGLQFLIQYYNGEERAKGNILERFSAQQFPDLHSELNLSSLELGDSALYFCASSPTSRGTNYGYTFGSGTRLTVV.

The chain recombines TRBV18 with TRBJ2-6; D is ambiguous. V was clipped by 1 base and J by 4 bases, with 11 bases between them. The germline CDR1 and CDR2 sequences are KGHSH and LQKENI. The CDR3 runs 16 residues. CDR3 nucleotide sequence: TGTGCCAGCTCACCACGTAAGGTTGCAGGGGCCAACGTCCTGACTTTC. Protein product: CASSPRKVAGANVLTF. Complete variable domain (other parts from reference TRBV18 and TRBJ2-6): NAGVMQNPRHLVRRRGQEARLRCSPMKGHSHVYWYRQLPEEGLKFMVYLQKENIIDESGMPKERFSAEFPKEGPSILRIQQVVRGDSAAYFCASSPRKVAGANVLTFGAGSRLTVL.

V and J are TRBV27 and TRBJ2-5; D unresolved. V lost 4 bases and J lost 5, with 17 bases in between. Germline loops: CDR1 MNHEY, CDR2 SMNVEV (reference sequence). CDR3 size: 15 residues. The CDR3 sequence: CASSYGPFSRETQYF. CDR3 nucleotides: TGTGCCAGCAGTTATGGCCCTTTCAGTAGGGAGACCCAGTACTTC.

V and J are TRBV7-3 and TRBJ2-3; TRBD2 matches 8 bases. Losses at the gene ends were 1 base for V and 2 bases for J; bases not matched to a gene: 5. Looked up from germline, CDR1 is SGHTA and CDR2 is FQGTGA. The CDR3 sequence is 16 residues long. CDR3 coding DNA: TGTGCCAGCAGCTTAAGAGCGGGGGCTTCCACAGATACGCAGTATTTT. Translation gives CASSLRAGASTDTQYF.

The V and J genes are TRBV7-9 and TRBJ1-2; 7 bases fit TRBD1. The J segment lost 7 bases and the V segment lost 4 bases, leaving 15 bases of the junction unmatched. The CDR3 contains 16 residues. CDR1 and CDR2 from the germline V gene are SEHNR and FQNEAQ (reference sequence). This CDR3 is CASSSPLQGSRVGYTF. The DNA of the CDR3 is TGTGCCAGCAGCTCGCCGCTACAGGGGTCGCGTGTTGGCTACACCTTC.

This chain connects TRBV11-1 to TRBJ1-1; D is perhaps TRBD1 (5 bases). Germline V gives CDR1 SGHAT, CDR2 FQDESV (reference sequence). The CDR3 spans 13 residues. V was clipped by 7 bases and J by 0 bases, with 9 bases between them. CDR3 sequence: CASTGTVNTEAFF. For the CDR3, the DNA is TGTGCCAGCACCGGGACGGTGAACACTGAAGCTTTCTTT.

In the case of this clone: Other DNA sequences from this sample encode an identical CDR3 as well. The J gene is TRBJ1-4, the V gene TRBV5-1, with 7 bases lining up with TRBD1. The germline V gene encodes CDR1 SGHRS and CDR2 YFSETQ. J lost 5 bases, V lost 4 bases, and 8 bases had no gene match. The CDR3 contains 15 residues. The CDR3 region is CASSPTGAPNEKLFF. CDR3 coding DNA: TGCGCCAGCAGCCCCACAGGGGCGCCCAATGAAAAACTGTTTTTT.

The rearrangement uses TRBV6-5 and TRBJ2-7; maybe TRBD1 (6 bases). V was trimmed by 5 bases and J by 2 bases, leaving 16 bases between them. There are 15 residues in the CDR3. The germline gives CDR1 MNHEY, CDR2 SVGAGI. In DNA, the CDR3 is TGTGCCAGCAGTACGACAGGACTTAGCACCTACGAGCAGTACTTC. It specifies CASSTTGLSTYEQYF.

Concerning this clone: Other nucleotide sequences from this sample produce the same CDR3. The chain links TRBV7-2 to TRBJ2-3; TRBD2 agrees at 11 bases. The V gene's germline CDR1 is SGHTA and CDR2 FQGNSA. The CDR3 covers 16 residues. Trimming removed 0 bases from V and 5 bases from J; junction bases left unmatched: 4. DNA of the CDR3: TGTGCCAGCAGCTTAGCTAGCGGGAGGGCCGGAGATACGCAGTATTTT. The encoded protein is CASSLASGRAGDTQYF.

A single count supports this clone. The chain couples TRBV12-5 to TRBJ2-1; 7 bases line up with TRBD2. Losses at the gene ends were 6 bases for V and 11 bases for J; bases not matched to a gene: 10. This CDR3 has 13 amino acids. The germline V gene encodes CDR1 LGHNT and CDR2 FRNRAP. In nucleotides, the CDR3 is TGTGCTAGTGGGACAGCGGGACTAACTCAGCAGTTCTTC. The encoded protein is CASGTAGLTQQFF. The full variable domain, completed using reference TRBV12-5 and TRBJ2-1, is DARVTQTPRHKVTEMGQEVTMRCQPILGHNTVFWYRQTMMQGLELLAYFRNRAPLDDSGMPKDRFSAEMPDATLATLKIQPSEPRDSAVYFCASGTAGLTQQFFGPGTRLTVL.

V is TRBV27 and J is TRBJ2-7, with 9 bases matching TRBD1. Trimming took 2 bases from V and 2 from J; bases not matched to a gene: 7. The CDR3 spans 16 residues. CDR1 is MNHEY, CDR2 SMNVEV, per germline (reference sequence). As DNA, the CDR3 is TGTGCCAGCAGTTTAAGGGCCGGGACAGGGACCTACGAGCAGTACTTC. It codes for CASSLRAGTGTYEQYF.

The chain couples TRBV25-1 to TRBJ2-5, with unresolved D. Germline loops: CDR1 MGHDK, CDR2 SYGVNS. Deletions cut 4 bases from V and 5 bases from J, with 20 bases between. The CDR3 loop spans 16 amino acids. The CDR3 nucleotides read TGTGCCAGCAGTGGCCTCAGAGCGTGGGAAGGGGAGACCCAGTACTTC. Protein product: CASSGLRAWEGETQYF. The full variable domain, in which reference TRBV25-1 and TRBJ2-5 provide the parts outside the CDR3, is EADIYQTPRYLVIGTGKKITLECSQTMGHDKMYWYQQDPGMELHLIHYSYGVNSTEKGDLSSESTVSRIRTEHFPLTLESARPSHTSQYLCASSGLRAWEGETQYFGPGTRLLVL.

This clone was seen a few times. The same CDR3 arises from other DNA sequences in this sample as well. V gene TRBV28 combines with J gene TRBJ2-3; TRBD1 or TRBD2 may be the D gene (5 bases each). This CDR3 comprises 13 residues. V was shortened by 2 bases and J by 3 bases, with 6 bases between the two germline ends. Germline lookup yields CDR1 MDHEN and CDR2 SYDVKM. CDR3 loop: CASSLGGTDTQYF. CDR3 in DNA: TGTGCCAGCAGTTTAGGGGGAACAGATACGCAGTATTTT.